The T cell receptor (beta chain) described here comes from a study of T cells in Graves' hyperthyroidism and ophthalmopathy. Study background: Peripheral blood was drawn at first diagnosis, prior to all treatment.

Germline CDR1 and CDR2: MNHNS and SASEGT. This CDR3 is 13 amino acids long. On this clonotype itself: The germline gene is not matched at one end of the junction; a read error may be the cause.

The TCR beta CDR3 regions underwent amplification using RNA transcripts as the source. During a first-round RT-PCR of the TCR CDR3, the HTBI primer set was used. TCRdb itself ran the multiplex PCR reads through MiXCR, one entry per CDR3 protein. The top ten clones hold roughly 5.7% of a sample with nearly 600,000 distinct CDR3 sequences, about 14% of them seen once. A patient was excluded if there was uncontrolled infection, other autoimmune disease, pregnancy or lactation. Diagnostic decisions used clinical symptoms, serum thyroxine and TRAb, thyroid ultrasound and orbital computed tomography. The chain recombines TRBV6-1 with TRBJ2-7; TRBD2 agrees at 7 bases. Material for sequencing was blood. This TCR came from a woman between 25 and 40 years old with Graves' hyperthyroidism that later progressed to Graves' ophthalmopathy. The CDR3 region is CVSSDGTTYEQYF. CDR3 bases: TGTGTCAGCAGCGACGGGACTACTTACGAGCAGTACTTC.